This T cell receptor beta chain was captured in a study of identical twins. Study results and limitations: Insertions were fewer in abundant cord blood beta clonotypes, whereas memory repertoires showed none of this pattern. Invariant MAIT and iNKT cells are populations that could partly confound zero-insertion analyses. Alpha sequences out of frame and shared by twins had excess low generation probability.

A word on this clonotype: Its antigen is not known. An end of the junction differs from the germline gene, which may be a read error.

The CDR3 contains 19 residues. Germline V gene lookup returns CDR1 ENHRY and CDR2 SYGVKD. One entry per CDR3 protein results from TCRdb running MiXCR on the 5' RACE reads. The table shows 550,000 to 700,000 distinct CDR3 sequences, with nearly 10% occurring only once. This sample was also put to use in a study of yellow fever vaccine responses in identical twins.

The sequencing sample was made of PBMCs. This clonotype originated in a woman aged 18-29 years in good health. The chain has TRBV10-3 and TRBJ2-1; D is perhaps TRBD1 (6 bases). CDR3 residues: CTISLANRKRQGLHNEQFF. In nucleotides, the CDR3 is TGTACCATCAGTTTAGCAAATCGCAAGAGGCAGGGGTTGCACAATGAGCAGTTCTTC.